Listed below are T cell receptor beta chains from one sample, sequenced in a study of OX40 agonist ivuxolimab in advanced cancers. The table came from immunoSEQ multiplex PCR; TCRdb's copy has only in-frame clones and leaves some out. Among some 15,000 clones, roughly 79% were seen once, and the ten largest hold 30% to 35%. The specimen comprised CD4+ or CD8+ T cells sorted from blood, sampled in a trial of the OX40 agonist ivuxolimab. The receptors originated from an adult with an advanced solid tumor such as melanoma, head and neck, liver or kidney cancer. Each CDR3 is given with its conserved first and last residue. Fields, in order: J gene, D gene, clone size, CDR3 length, V gene, CDR3 protein, CDR3 DNA. The D gene is left open where the match is weak. Clone size is shown for a subset of rows, as once, few, many or a class of expanded clone.

J: TRBJ1-1; D: .; size: .; length: 13; V: TRBV9; CDR3: CASSINTNTEAFF; DNA: TGTGCCAGCAGCATAAACACGAACACTGAAGCTTTCTTT
J: TRBJ2-5; D: .; size: few; length: 15; V: TRBV28; CDR3: CASSAPGDREETQYF; DNA: TGTGCCAGCAGCGCCCCGGGGGACAGAGAAGAGACCCAGTACTTC
J: TRBJ1-2; D: TRBD1; size: .; length: 14; V: TRBV7-6; CDR3: CASSSGQDGYGYTF; DNA: TGTGCCAGCAGCTCCGGACAGGACGGCTATGGCTACACCTTC
J: TRBJ2-3; D: .; size: .; length: 12; V: TRBV4-1; CDR3: CASSHSWVPQYF; DNA: TGCGCCAGCAGCCACTCTTGGGTCCCGCAGTATTTT
J: TRBJ2-1; D: .; size: .; length: 15; V: TRBV7-9; CDR3: CASSLIGISYNEQFF; DNA: TGTGCCAGCAGCTTAATAGGGATCTCCTACAATGAGCAGTTCTTC
J: TRBJ2-2; D: .; size: .; length: 12; V: TRBV5-1; CDR3: CASPGDTGELFF; DNA: TGCGCCAGCCCCGGTGACACCGGGGAGCTGTTTTTT
J: TRBJ2-7; D: .; size: .; length: 15; V: TRBV6-1; CDR3: CASRRIRTAGNEQYF; DNA: TGTGCCAGCAGAAGGATTCGGACCGCGGGAAACGAGCAGTACTTC
J: TRBJ1-1; D: .; size: .; length: 14; V: TRBV27; CDR3: CASSLGGKRTEAFF; DNA: TGTGCCAGCAGTTTAGGAGGAAAGCGCACTGAAGCTTTCTTT
J: TRBJ1-1; D: TRBD1; size: few; length: 14; V: TRBV19; CDR3: CASSYYRGVTEAFF; DNA: TGTGCCAGTAGTTATTACAGGGGAGTCACTGAAGCTTTCTTT
J: TRBJ2-4; D: .; size: .; length: 13; V: TRBV6-5; CDR3: CASSYQEKNIQYF; DNA: TGTGCCAGCAGTTACCAGGAAAAAAACATTCAGTACTTC
J: TRBJ2-7; D: TRBD2; size: .; length: 17; V: TRBV28; CDR3: CASQPGLAGRRAYEQYF; DNA: TGTGCCAGCCAACCGGGACTAGCGGGAAGGAGAGCCTACGAGCAGTACTTC
J: TRBJ1-1; D: TRBD1; size: .; length: 14; V: TRBV2; CDR3: CASRSTGGITEAFF; DNA: TGTGCCAGCAGGTCGACAGGGGGTATCACTGAAGCTTTCTTT
J: TRBJ1-5; D: TRBD1; size: .; length: 16; V: TRBV2; CDR3: CASSFYPGQGFQPQHF; DNA: TGTGCCAGCAGTTTTTACCCGGGACAGGGGTTTCAGCCCCAGCATTTT
J: TRBJ2-7; D: .; size: once; length: 11; V: TRBV6-1; CDR3: CASSENGEQYF; DNA: TGTGCCAGCAGTGAAAATGGCGAGCAGTACTTC
J: TRBJ2-6; D: .; size: .; length: 15; V: TRBV6-1; CDR3: CASSERGEGANVLTF; DNA: TGTGCCAGCAGTGAAAGAGGGGAGGGGGCCAACGTCCTGACTTTC
J: TRBJ2-3; D: .; size: .; length: 14; V: TRBV9; CDR3: CASNGGSSTDTQYF; DNA: TGTGCCAGCAACGGGGGTTCTAGCACAGATACGCAGTATTTT
J: TRBJ2-1; D: .; size: .; length: 13; V: TRBV7-8; CDR3: CASSLGEYNEQFF; DNA: TGTGCCAGCAGCTTGGGGGAGTACAATGAGCAGTTCTTC
J: TRBJ2-1; D: TRBD2; size: .; length: 18; V: TRBV7-9; CDR3: CASRNTQLAGVVYNEQFF; DNA: TGTGCCAGCAGAAACACCCAACTAGCGGGAGTAGTATACAATGAGCAGTTCTTC
J: TRBJ1-4; D: TRBD1; size: .; length: 14; V: TRBV30; CDR3: CAWSGQGIYEKLFF; DNA: TGTGCCTGGAGTGGACAGGGTATTTATGAAAAACTGTTTTTT
J: TRBJ2-3; D: .; size: once; length: 12; V: TRBV5-1; CDR3: CASSLRADTQYF; DNA: TGCGCCAGCAGCTTGCGGGCAGATACGCAGTATTTT
J: TRBJ2-3; D: .; size: .; length: 16; V: TRBV15; CDR3: CATSSLGVDSTDTQYF; DNA: TGTGCCACCAGCTCACTGGGGGTAGATAGCACAGATACGCAGTATTTT
J: TRBJ2-7; D: TRBD1; size: .; length: 15; V: TRBV5-1; CDR3: CASSFTGQIDYEQYF; DNA: TGCGCCAGCAGCTTTACGGGACAGATCGACTACGAGCAGTACTTC
J: TRBJ2-5; D: .; size: .; length: 15; V: TRBV7-9; CDR3: CASSLGGLGGTTQYF; DNA: TGTGCCAGCAGCTTAGGTGGTCTGGGCGGGACGACCCAGTACTTC
J: TRBJ2-3; D: .; size: once; length: 17; V: TRBV9; CDR3: CASSSRPYGSSLSTQYF; DNA: TGTGCCAGCAGCTCACGCCCCTACGGGAGTTCACTAAGTACGCAGTATTTT
J: TRBJ1-6; D: .; size: .; length: 14; V: TRBV7-9; CDR3: CASSSETVGSPLHF; DNA: TGTGCCAGCAGCTCCGAGACAGTGGGTTCACCCCTCCACTTT
J: TRBJ2-1; D: .; size: .; length: 12; V: TRBV7-9; CDR3: CASSPTYNEQFF; DNA: TGTGCCAGCAGCCCTACCTACAATGAGCAGTTCTTC
J: TRBJ1-2; D: .; size: .; length: 14; V: TRBV5-6; CDR3: CASSYPTDYYGYTF; DNA: TGTGCCAGCAGCTATCCGACAGATTACTATGGCTACACCTTC
J: TRBJ1-1; D: .; size: .; length: 15; V: TRBV7-9; CDR3: CASSPDWGPQAEAFF; DNA: TGTGCCAGCAGCCCGGATTGGGGGCCCCAGGCTGAAGCTTTCTTT
J: TRBJ2-6; D: .; size: .; length: 18; V: TRBV27; CDR3: CASSPPGTGLSGANVLTF; DNA: TGTGCCAGCAGCCCCCCCGGGACGGGACTCTCTGGGGCCAACGTCCTGACTTTC
J: TRBJ2-5; D: TRBD1; size: .; length: 14; V: TRBV11-1; CDR3: CASSLDYRGKTQYF; DNA: TGTGCCAGCAGCTTGGATTACAGGGGAAAGACCCAGTACTTC
J: TRBJ2-7; D: TRBD1; size: .; length: 12; V: TRBV5-1; CDR3: CASSLTGDEQYF; DNA: TGCGCCAGCAGCTTGACAGGGGACGAGCAGTACTTC
J: TRBJ2-7; D: .; size: large; length: 11; V: TRBV12-1; CDR3: CASSFKSEQYF; DNA: TGTGCCAGCAGCTTTAAATCAGAGCAGTACTTC
J: TRBJ1-5; D: TRBD1; size: .; length: 16; V: TRBV2; CDR3: CASSPPQGAVNQPQHF; DNA: TGTGCCAGCAGTCCCCCCCAGGGGGCGGTTAATCAGCCCCAGCATTTT
J: TRBJ2-7; D: .; size: once; length: 15; V: TRBV28; CDR3: CASSLYGTGPGEQYF; DNA: TGTGCCAGCAGTTTATATGGCACGGGCCCTGGGGAGCAGTACTTC
J: TRBJ2-7; D: .; size: .; length: 15; V: TRBV2; CDR3: CASSDWGTAGGGQYF; DNA: TGTGCCAGCAGTGACTGGGGAACAGCTGGCGGAGGGCAGTACTTC
J: TRBJ2-7; D: .; size: .; length: 15; V: TRBV19; CDR3: CASSMTGARANEQYF; DNA: TGTGCCAGTAGTATGACGGGAGCCCGGGCCAACGAGCAGTACTTC
J: TRBJ2-6; D: .; size: .; length: 16; V: TRBV13; CDR3: CASSLGAFSGANVLTF; DNA: TGTGCCAGCAGCTTAGGAGCCTTCTCTGGGGCCAACGTCCTGACTTTC
J: TRBJ2-1; D: .; size: .; length: 14; V: TRBV9; CDR3: CASSVEGPGNEQFF; DNA: TGTGCCAGCAGCGTAGAGGGCCCGGGGAATGAGCAGTTCTTC
J: TRBJ2-5; D: TRBD2; size: .; length: 15; V: TRBV5-6; CDR3: CASSLPLAGEETQYF; DNA: TGTGCCAGCAGCCTCCCCCTAGCGGGAGAGGAGACCCAGTACTTC
J: TRBJ2-5; D: .; size: few; length: 16; V: TRBV7-7; CDR3: CASSLDRSSERGTQYF; DNA: TGTGCCAGCAGCTTAGATAGGTCCTCGGAGAGAGGGACCCAGTACTTC